This TCR beta chain is from a study of a mutant IDH1 vaccine in newly diagnosed glioma. Sequenced by immunoSEQ multiplex PCR; TCRdb stores in-frame clones only, minus some. The sample consists of tens of thousands of clones, 85% to 95% of them appearing once. Sample time point: week 35, safety follow-up. Each vaccine dose was 300 ug of mutant IDH1 20-mer peptide, with topical imiquimod. Germline V CDR1 and CDR2: SEHNR, FQNEAQ (reference sequence). The CDR3 is 16 amino acids. V shed 5 bases and J shed 0 bases, with 14 bases lying between them. Notes on this clone: The antigen is not known.

The sample here was PBMCs, taken from a glioma patient whose treatment included an IDH1 peptide vaccine. The rearrangement uses TRBV7-9 and TRBJ1-3; possible D gene TRBD1, 5 bases. This TCR was recovered from a man aged 50-59 years with glioma. CDR3 coding DNA: TGTGCCAGCAGCGGCGGACGGGACCTCTCTGGAAACACCATATATTTT. It yields the protein CASSGGRDLSGNTIYF.